The 3 T cell receptor beta chains presented below share a single source sample, sequenced in a study of cytomegalovirus exposure and HLA in healthy donors. With 60 Vbeta and 13 Jbeta primers, the PCR was carried out. Clones were sequenced by immunoSEQ multiplex PCR, and TCRdb holds only the in-frame ones, with some missing. The data contain approximately 150,000 clones, 55% to 85% of them seen just once; the ten biggest clones take up roughly 2.1%. Sequencing input: PBMCs. The source is a man in his forties or fifties in good health and CMV-seronegative.

The J gene is TRBJ2-7, the V gene TRBV12-5; D may be TRBD1 (5 bases). Germline V gene data show CDR1 as LGHNT and CDR2 as FRNRAP. Trimming removed 6 bases from V and 5 bases from J, with 17 bases in between. The CDR3 has 14 residues. As DNA, the CDR3 is TGTGCTAGTGGCTTTGACAGCCTCCGAGACGAGCAGTACTTC. It specifies CASGFDSLRDEQYF.

The V call is TRBV30, the J call TRBJ2-7, with 13 bases fitting TRBD2. The CDR3 is 14 residues long. Trimming removed 3 bases from V and 2 bases from J; junction bases left unmatched: 1. Germline loops: CDR1 GTSNPN, CDR2 SVGIG (reference sequence). CDR3 amino acids: CAWRLAGGAYEQYF. CDR3 nucleotide sequence: TGTGCCTGGAGACTAGCGGGAGGGGCCTACGAGCAGTACTTC.

The V and J genes are TRBV7-9 and TRBJ1-4, with 7 bases matching TRBD1. The CDR3 runs 15 residues. The V segment lost 7 bases and the J segment 2 bases; nucleotides outside the gene matches: 7. The germline V gene encodes CDR1 SEHNR and CDR2 FQNEAQ (reference sequence). CDR3: CASTPLRGTNEKLFF. DNA for the CDR3: TGTGCCAGCACCCCACTCAGGGGGACTAATGAAAAACTGTTTTTT.